One sample yielded the 14 T cell receptor beta chains listed below, sequenced in a study of blood T cell repertoires in COVID-19 (dated by TCRdb to 2020 to 2022). Library generation was performed with the immunoSEQ multiplex PCR assay. Imported from immuneACCESS, the table was reduced by TCRdb to in-frame sequences with V and J called. These copies leave out some clones; in studies compared against another copy, an unresolved V gene accounts for under half, and the cause of the remainder is not known. This sample gives hundreds of thousands of clones in total; 65% to 90% of them show up just once. 4.5% to 5.5% of the sample rests with the top ten. The specimen sequenced was peripheral blood. The source is a man aged 50 to 60 with active or convalescent COVID-19.

The rearrangement links TRBV10-3 to TRBJ2-7; a weak D match, TRBD2 (7 bases). There are 12 residues in the CDR3. Trimming cost V 8 bases and J 5 bases, with 13 bases left between them. Germline lookup yields CDR1 ENHRY and CDR2 SYGVKD. The CDR3 DNA follows: TGTGCCATCGCCGAGGGGGGGAACGAGCAGTACTTC. It translates to CAIAEGGNEQYF.

This clone was seen a single time. The chain links TRBV2 to TRBJ2-3; TRBD2 matches at 7 bases. Germline CDR1 reads SNHLY; CDR2 reads FYNNEI. The CDR3 runs 13 residues. J lost 0 bases, V lost 8 bases, and 2 bases had no gene match. CDR3 sequence reads: CASQRDSTDTQYF. For the CDR3, the DNA is TGTGCCAGCCAGCGGGATAGCACAGATACGCAGTATTTT. Full variable domain (rest looked up from reference TRBV2 and TRBJ2-3): EPEVTQTPSHQVTQMGQEVILRCVPISNHLYFYWYRQILGQKVEFLVSFYNNEISEKSEIFDDQFSVERPDGSNFTLKIRSTKLEDSAMYFCASQRDSTDTQYFGPGTRLTVL.

This clone appeared a single time. The CDR3 here is CASSPLVALEEDEQYF. CDR3 nucleotide sequence: TGTGCCAGCAGTCCACTAGTAGCGCTCGAGGAAGACGAGCAGTACTTC. This chain connects TRBV27 to TRBJ2-7, with TRBD2 as a possible D gene (5 bases). There are 16 residues in the CDR3. Germline CDR1 is MNHEY and CDR2 is SMNVEV (reference sequence). Trimming removed 5 bases at V and 5 bases at J, with 22 bases between.

V and J are TRBV7-2 and TRBJ2-5, with 12 positions matching TRBD1. This CDR3 region has 16 residues. Germline V gene data show CDR1 as SGHTA and CDR2 as FQGNSA. Trimming took 4 bases from V and 4 from J; bases not matched to a gene: 7. The CDR3 loop is CASSSGTGGGPETQYF. DNA for the CDR3: TGTGCCAGCAGCTCTGGGACAGGGGGCGGGCCAGAGACCCAGTACTTC.

The rearrangement uses TRBV29-1 and TRBJ2-5; 7 positions agree with TRBD2. V lost 4 bases and J lost 3; bases outside the gene matches: 8. The CDR3 spans 14 residues. Germline V gene lookup returns CDR1 SQVTM and CDR2 ANQGSEA. As DNA, the CDR3 is TGCAGCGTTGGCCCAGCGGGATTCGAAGAGACCCAGTACTTC. This gives the protein CSVGPAGFEETQYF.

This chain joins TRBV30 and TRBJ2-3; D is unclear. CDR3 size: 14 residues. CDR1 is GTSNPN and CDR2 is SVGIG in the germline V gene (reference sequence). The V end was cut by 0 bases, the J end by 4 bases, with 11 bases between. The CDR3 region has the DNA TGTGCCTGGAGTGTACTGGATAGCTCAGATACGCAGTATTTT. Residues: CAWSVLDSSDTQYF.

J is TRBJ2-5 and V is TRBV7-9, with D unclear. The CDR3 runs 15 residues. CDR1 is SEHNR and CDR2 is FQNEAQ in the germline V gene (reference sequence). Trimming shortened V by 0 bases and J by 2 bases, and 10 bases separated the two germline ends. The CDR3 coding sequence is TGTGCCAGCAGCTTAGCGCTGTGGCAGCAAGAGACCCAGTACTTC. It is translated as CASSLALWQQETQYF. Together with reference TRBV7-9 and TRBJ2-5, the CDR3 gives the full variable domain: DTGVSQNPRHKITKRGQNVTFRCDPISEHNRLYWYRQTLGQGPEFLTYFQNEAQLEKSRLLSDRFSAERPKGSFSTLEIQRTEQGDSAMYLCASSLALWQQETQYFGPGTRLLVL.

The V call is TRBV19, the J call TRBJ2-1; D uncertain. The V end was cut by 6 bases, the J end by 0 bases, with 6 bases between. This CDR3 is 13 amino acids long. From germline, CDR1 is LNHDA and CDR2 SQIVND (reference sequence). The CDR3: CASSGSSYNEQFF. The CDR3 DNA follows: TGTGCCAGTAGCGGGTCCTCCTACAATGAGCAGTTCTTC. Supplemented by reference TRBV19 and TRBJ2-1, the full variable domain reads DGGITQSPKYLFRKEGQNVTLSCEQNLNHDAMYWYRQDPGQGLRLIYYSQIVNDFQKGDIAEGYSVSREKKESFPLTVTSAQKNPTAFYLCASSGSSYNEQFFGPGTRLTVL.

The chain couples TRBV10-3 to TRBJ2-2; possible D gene TRBD2, 6 bases. The V end lost 0 bases, the J end lost 3 bases, and 11 bases lay between the germline ends. Germline CDR1 and CDR2: ENHRY and SYGVKD. The CDR3 spans 16 residues. Written as DNA, the CDR3 is TGTGCCATCAGTGAGTCAAGTAGCGGCTACACCGGGGAGCTGTTTTTT. It specifies CAISESSSGYTGELFF.

This clone has a single count. This sequence joins TRBV4-1 and TRBJ1-2, with 8 positions matching TRBD1. This CDR3 is built from 15 residues. CDR1 and CDR2 (germline): MGHRA, YSYEKL. Trimming at V came to 1 base and at J to 4 bases, leaving 5 bases not matched to a gene. The CDR3 DNA reads as TGCGCCAGCAGCCAAGGAGACAGGGGAAGCTATGGCTACACCTTC. It is translated as CASSQGDRGSYGYTF.

The rearrangement links TRBV6-5 to TRBJ1-1, with 7 bases aligning to TRBD1. The CDR3 runs to 15 residues. Losses at the gene ends were 7 bases for V and 0 bases for J; bases not matched to a gene: 8. The germline CDR1 and CDR2 sequences are MNHEY and SVGAGI. CDR3 loop: CASTIQTGMNTEAFF. The CDR3 DNA sequence: TGTGCCAGCACCATACAGACAGGGATGAACACTGAAGCTTTCTTT.

A single count supports this clone. V usage is TRBV6-4 and J usage is TRBJ2-6; D perhaps matches TRBD1 (5 bases). Germline-derived CDR1 and CDR2 are MRHNA and SNTAGT. Trimming removed 0 bases at V and 2 bases at J, with 8 bases between. The CDR3 extends over 16 amino acids. The CDR3 region has the DNA TGTGCCAGCAGTGACTCGGGGCGAGCTGGGGCCAACGTCCTGACTTTC. This encodes CASSDSGRAGANVLTF.

The chain links TRBV5-1 to TRBJ2-3; TRBD2 matches 7 bases. The germline gives CDR1 SGHRS, CDR2 YFSETQ. V lost 2 bases, J lost 2 bases, and 8 bases stayed unmatched. The length of the CDR3 is 16 residues. CDR3 DNA sequence: TGCGCCAGCAGCTTCGCTAGCGGAGCGAACACAGATACGCAGTATTTT. Its protein is CASSFASGANTDTQYF. The entire variable domain, with the rest obtained from reference TRBV5-1 and TRBJ2-3, is as follows: KAGVTQTPRYLIKTRGQQVTLSCSPISGHRSVSWYQQTPGQGLQFLFEYFSETQRNKGNFPGRFSGRQFSNSRSEMNVSTLELGDSALYLCASSFASGANTDTQYFGPGTRLTVL.

The V call is TRBV30, the J call TRBJ1-1; D is uncertain. This CDR3 is built from 11 residues. Germline loops: CDR1 GTSNPN, CDR2 SVGIG (reference sequence). V gave up 8 bases and J gave up 4 bases, with 11 bases separating them. CDR3 nucleotides: TGTGCCGCCCGGAGGGCCACTGAAGCTTTCTTT. This encodes CAARRATEAFF.